These 28 T cell receptor beta chains share one sample of origin, sequenced in a study of cytomegalovirus exposure and HLA in healthy donors. PCR primers comprised 60 Vbeta and 13 Jbeta primers. This table comes from immunoSEQ multiplex PCR, and its TCRdb copy is limited to in-frame clones, with some not included. The sample gives 50,000 to 60,000 clones, 77% of which show up once; about 3% is in the top ten. What was sequenced was PBMCs. The receptors come from a woman aged 40 to 50 in good health and CMV-seropositive.

This chain uses TRBV7-3 with TRBJ2-2; D gene ambiguous. The CDR3 length is 13 residues. Looked up from germline, CDR1 is SGHTA and CDR2 is FQGTGA. The germline V and J ends were trimmed by 1 base and 7 bases, with 7 bases remaining between them. In DNA, the CDR3 is TGTGCCAGCAGCTTAAAATTCGGCGGGGAGCTGTTTTTT. Protein sequence: CASSLKFGGELFF.

This chain uses TRBV7-2 with TRBJ2-5, with D possibly matching TRBD2 (5 bases). This CDR3 is built from 14 residues. CDR1 SGHTA and CDR2 FQGNSA come from the germline V gene. V lost 1 base and J lost 4, with 10 bases in between. The CDR3 sequence is CASSLEASLETQYF. DNA for the CDR3: TGTGCCAGCAGCTTAGAGGCTAGCCTAGAGACCCAGTACTTC.

The CDR3 DNA is TGCGCCAGCAGCTCTAGAAATAGCAGAAGGATGCTGTTTTTT. The encoded protein is CASSSRNSRRMLFF. V is TRBV5-1 and J is TRBJ1-4; D ambiguous. The CDR3 loop spans 14 amino acids. The ends were cut back, 3 bases at V and 14 bases at J, with 20 bases in the middle. Germline V CDR1 and CDR2: SGHRS, YFSETQ. The variable domain in full, completed from reference TRBV5-1 and TRBJ1-4, reads KAGVTQTPRYLIKTRGQQVTLSCSPISGHRSVSWYQQTPGQGLQFLFEYFSETQRNKGNFPGRFSGRQFSNSRSEMNVSTLELGDSALYLCASSSRNSRRMLFFGSGTQLSVL.

This clone was seen more than once but under ten times. The J gene is TRBJ2-3, the V gene TRBV7-7, with 10 bases identical to TRBD1. V dropped 5 bases and J dropped 1; count of bases not matched to a gene: 3. CDR1 is SSHAT, CDR2 FNYEAQ, per germline (reference sequence). The CDR3 totals 15 residues. The CDR3 loop reads CASSPGTGGTDTQYF. CDR3 DNA: TGTGCCAGCAGCCCCGGGACAGGGGGCACAGATACGCAGTATTTT.

The rearrangement joins TRBV5-8 to TRBJ1-2; D uncertain. Germline CDR1 and CDR2: SGHTS and YDEGEE. V was pared by 1 base and J by 8 bases, with 9 bases between. CDR3 length equals 12 residues. Here the CDR3 DNA reads TGTGCCAGCAGCTTGAAGGCTAGCGGCTACACCTTC. Encoded protein: CASSLKASGYTF.

CDR3: CASSTGNNSPLHF. The CDR3 bases are TGCGCCAGCAGTACAGGGAATAATTCACCCCTCCACTTT. The V and J genes are TRBV10-1 and TRBJ1-6, with a tentative D call TRBD1 (6 bases). V lost 5 bases to trimming and J lost 5 bases, with 7 bases between them. CDR1 and CDR2 from the germline V gene are WNHNN and SYGVQD (reference sequence). This CDR3 is built from 13 residues.

V and J are TRBV7-2 and TRBJ2-7; the D is unclear. CDR1 is SGHTA, CDR2 FQGNSA, per germline. The CDR3 runs 11 residues. The V gene lost 5 bases and the J gene lost 1 base, with 3 bases spanning the gap. This CDR3 is CASSVSYEQYF. The CDR3 DNA is TGTGCCAGCAGCGTATCCTACGAGCAGTACTTC.

The chain carries TRBV28 and TRBJ1-5; weak D call: TRBD1 (6 bases). Trimming pared 7 bases from V and 7 bases from J, leaving 11 bases between. This CDR3 has 12 amino acids. Germline V gene sequence: CDR1 MDHEN, CDR2 SYDVKM. CDR3 amino acids: CASNQGKQPQHF. The DNA for the CDR3 is TGTGCCAGCAACCAGGGGAAACAGCCCCAGCATTTT.

This clone has a handful of counts. The V and J genes are TRBV19 and TRBJ1-2; 11 bases fit TRBD1. From germline, CDR1 is LNHDA and CDR2 SQIVND (reference sequence). The CDR3 is 15 residues long. J lost 4 bases, V lost 1 base, and 2 bases had no gene match. For the CDR3, the DNA is TGTGCCAGTAGTATAGCCGGGACAGGGGGCTATGGCTACACCTTC. Protein product: CASSIAGTGGYGYTF.

The V and J genes are TRBV7-2 and TRBJ1-2; 8 bases map to TRBD1. Trimming removed 5 bases from V and 4 bases from J; junction bases left unmatched: 6. This CDR3 is 14 amino acids long. Germline assignment: CDR1 SGHTA and CDR2 FQGNSA. The CDR3 region has the DNA TGTGCCAGCAGCCGGGACAGGTCCTCCTATGGCTACACCTTC. It yields the protein CASSRDRSSYGYTF.

The chain links TRBV7-8 to TRBJ2-2; maybe TRBD2 (6 bases). Germline V lookup: CDR1 SGHVS, CDR2 FQNEAQ. V was clipped by 4 bases and J by 8 bases, with 17 bases between them. The CDR3 runs 15 residues. This CDR3 is CASSSAGTRGGELFF. The CDR3 DNA sequence: TGTGCCAGCAGCTCAGCCGGGACTCGCGGTGGGGAGCTGTTTTTT. The full variable domain, its missing parts supplied by reference TRBV7-8 and TRBJ2-2, is GAGVSQSPRYKVAKRGQDVALRCDPISGHVSLFWYQQALGQGPEFLTYFQNEAQLDKSGLPSDRFFAERPEGSVSTLKIQRTQQEDSAVYLCASSSAGTRGGELFFGEGSRLTVL.

The chain carries TRBV5-8 and TRBJ1-6; 8 positions agree with TRBD1. The V and J ends lost 4 bases and 6 bases, in that order; junction bases with no gene match: 6. CDR1 is SGHTS, CDR2 YDEGEE, per germline. The CDR3 covers 15 residues. CDR3 amino acids: CASSTRTGSNSPLHF. DNA of the CDR3: TGTGCCAGCAGCACACGGACAGGGAGTAATTCACCCCTCCACTTT.

V and J are TRBV6-6 and TRBJ1-2; unclear D gene. The CDR3 extends over 14 amino acids. Trimming cost V 2 bases and J 4 bases, with 11 bases left between them. The germline CDR1 and CDR2 sequences are MNHNY and SVGAGI (reference sequence). CDR3 loop: CASSYEEAGYGYTF. As DNA, the CDR3 is TGTGCCAGCAGTTACGAGGAGGCTGGCTATGGCTACACCTTC.

The J gene is TRBJ2-7, the V gene TRBV7-2; D is perhaps TRBD1 (5 bases). The V gene's germline CDR1 is SGHTA and CDR2 FQGNSA. CDR3 size: 15 residues. Trimming cost V 2 bases and J 2 bases, with 13 bases left between them. The CDR3 protein is CASSLLPTAPYEQYF. CDR3 nucleotide sequence: TGTGCCAGCAGCTTACTTCCGACAGCCCCCTACGAGCAGTACTTC.

The chain has TRBV28 and TRBJ2-5; 8 nucleotides line up with TRBD1. Germline V gene lookup returns CDR1 MDHEN and CDR2 SYDVKM. This CDR3 comprises 14 residues. V lost 5 bases, J lost 9 bases, and 11 bases stayed unmatched. CDR3 region: CASSPPGTGLAQYF. The CDR3, as DNA: TGTGCCAGCAGTCCCCCCGGGACAGGACTGGCCCAGTACTTC.

This sequence joins TRBV7-2 and TRBJ2-3; TRBD2 is a possible D gene (5 bases). V lost 1 base and J 14 bases, leaving 16 bases between the germline ends. The CDR3 runs 13 residues. The germline V gene encodes CDR1 SGHTA and CDR2 FQGNSA. As DNA, the CDR3 is TGTGCCAGCAGCTTAGGACCGCGGCGGGCAGGGTATTTT. This gives the protein CASSLGPRRAGYF. The complete variable domain, with remaining parts taken from reference TRBV7-2 and TRBJ2-3, reads GAGVSQSPSNKVTEKGKDVELRCDPISGHTALYWYRQSLGQGLEFLIYFQGNSAPDKSGLPSDRFSAERTGGSVSTLTIQRTQQEDSAVYLCASSLGPRRAGYFGPGTRLTVL.

The genes are TRBV20-1 and TRBJ1-1; no definite D call. The CDR3 contains 11 residues. Germline V lookup: CDR1 DFQATT, CDR2 SNEGSKA (reference sequence). Trimming stripped 5 bases from V and 5 bases from J, with 9 bases between. The CDR3 here is CSARAGTEAFF. The CDR3 DNA reads as TGCAGTGCTCGCGCGGGGACTGAAGCTTTCTTT.

The chain recombines TRBV28 with TRBJ1-2; TRBD1 aligns across 8 bases. The germline V gene has CDR1 MDHEN and CDR2 SYDVKM. The CDR3 consists of 12 residues. The V gene end was trimmed by 3 bases and the J gene end by 6 bases; junction bases not matched to a gene: 0. Here the CDR3 DNA reads TGTGCCAGCAGTTTGACAGGGGATGGCTACACCTTC. Translating it yields CASSLTGDGYTF.

This chain joins TRBV2 and TRBJ2-2, with 8 bases identical to TRBD2. CDR3 size: 15 residues. Germline V lookup: CDR1 SNHLY, CDR2 FYNNEI. J was trimmed by 3 bases and V by 3 bases; bases with no gene match: 3. CDR3 in DNA: TGTGCCAGCAGTGACGGGACTAGTCACACCGGGGAGCTGTTTTTT. Encoded protein: CASSDGTSHTGELFF.

V gene TRBV4-3 combines with J gene TRBJ2-7; 8 bases line up with TRBD1. The CDR3 is 17 residues long. Germline assignment: CDR1 LGHNA and CDR2 YSLEER. The V and J ends lost 0 bases and 6 bases, in that order; junction bases with no gene match: 13. CDR3 sequence (DNA): TGCGCCAGCAGCCAAGATTCGGACAGGGTAATTGCCGGCGAGCAGTACTTC. Translated, it gives CASSQDSDRVIAGEQYF.

This clone is categorized as medium-sized. CDR3 in DNA: TGTGCCAGCAGCAATTTCGGGACAGGGCCCCTCTCCGAGCAGTACTTC. Its translation is CASSNFGTGPLSEQYF. The chain carries TRBV21-1 and TRBJ2-7; TRBD1 is taken as the D call from the table, unchecked against the DNA. TRBV21-1 is flagged as a pseudogene. CDR3 size: 16 residues.

This chain uses TRBV6-5 with TRBJ1-3, with D unclear. V was clipped by 8 bases and J by 0 bases, with 11 bases between them. The CDR3 is made up of 14 amino acids. In germline, CDR1 is MNHEY, CDR2 SVGAGI. The DNA of the CDR3 is TGTGCCAGCGGAGGCGTTCTCTCTGGAAACACCATATATTTT. Translating it yields CASGGVLSGNTIYF.

A single count supports this clone. The J gene is TRBJ1-1, the V gene TRBV6-5; 8 bases are shared with TRBD1. J lost 0 bases, V lost 2 bases, and 2 bases had no gene match. Germline V gene sequence: CDR1 MNHEY, CDR2 SVGAGI. The CDR3 totals 15 residues. CDR3 DNA: TGTGCCAGCAGTTACGGGACAGGATTGAACACTGAAGCTTTCTTT. Translating it yields CASSYGTGLNTEAFF.

The chain joins TRBV7-9 to TRBJ2-1, with 11 positions matching TRBD2. The length of the CDR3 is 14 residues. Looked up from germline, CDR1 is SEHNR and CDR2 is FQNEAQ (reference sequence). J was trimmed by 10 bases and V by 11 bases; bases with no gene match: 13. CDR3 bases: TGTGCCCTTGAGGGGGAGCTAGCGGGGGGAGAGCAGTTCTTC. Its protein product is CALEGELAGGEQFF.

The J gene is TRBJ1-1, the V gene TRBV5-1, with D maybe TRBD1 (6 bases). This CDR3 has 14 residues. The germline V gene has CDR1 SGHRS and CDR2 YFSETQ. The V gene lost 0 bases and the J gene lost 6 bases, with 12 bases spanning the gap. In nucleotides, the CDR3 is TGCGCCAGCAGCTTGGGTCAGGGGTCCGCTGAAGCTTTCTTT. Amino acids: CASSLGQGSAEAFF.

This clone was recorded once. This chain joins TRBV12-5 and TRBJ2-2, with 13 bases identical to TRBD2. V was pared by 6 bases and J by 4 bases, with 5 bases of the junction left unmatched. Germline V gene lookup returns CDR1 LGHNT and CDR2 FRNRAP. The length of the CDR3 is 16 residues. The CDR3 DNA reads TGTGCTAGTGGCCGGGGACTAGCGGGGCGCACCGGGGAGCTGTTTTTT. Residues: CASGRGLAGRTGELFF.

V is TRBV28 and J is TRBJ1-1; D not certain. The CDR3 length is 10 residues. CDR1 and CDR2 from the germline V gene are MDHEN and SYDVKM. The germline V and J ends were trimmed by 6 bases and 10 bases, with 9 bases remaining between them. CDR3 in amino acids: CASSEGGAFF. For the CDR3, the DNA is TGTGCCAGCAGCGAGGGCGGAGCTTTCTTT.

The chain's CDR3 is CARGRYNEQFF. The CDR3 nucleotides are TGTGCCAGGGGCCGCTACAATGAGCAGTTCTTC. This chain links TRBV19 with TRBJ2-1; D unresolved. Germline assignment: CDR1 LNHDA and CDR2 SQIVND (reference sequence). The V end was cut by 9 bases, the J end by 3 bases, with 6 bases between. The CDR3 is made up of 11 amino acids.